This TCR beta chain comes out of a study of shared clonotypes between healthy human individuals. About the study: The composition of the donors was a couple of women and a few men aged 18 to 49.

The protocol was immunoSEQ multiplex PCR, while the TCRdb copy is restricted to in-frame clones and leaves out a portion. The table has more than 550,000 clones, just over 90% seen once. General study results and limits: With several donors compared, 4.5% to 6.5% of naive CD4 clonotypes were shared. Clonotypes shared by all four sorted-subset donors had higher generation probabilities than non-shared clonotypes.

CD45RO-negative cells were positively selected for CCR7, leaving out terminally differentiated effector memory CD45RA+ cells. The CDR3 is 14 amino acids. Deletions cut 0 bases from V and 14 bases from J, with 17 bases between. CDR1 is SGHVS and CDR2 is FQNEAQ in the germline V gene. Note on this clone: Its antigen is as yet unknown.

This receptor was identified in a young man in good health. Input material: naive CD8+ T cells sorted from blood. This chain connects TRBV7-8 to TRBJ2-1, with D maybe TRBD2 (6 bases). CDR3 sequence: CASSLAEKSGGEFF. The CDR3 coding sequence is TGTGCCAGCAGCTTAGCGGAAAAAAGCGGAGGGGAGTTCTTC.